This TCR beta chain is drawn from a study of T-cell reconstitution after alpha-beta-depleted transplantation in children. The study's findings and limits: Several patients had high TCRbeta diversity at day 60; it came from surviving recipient T cells and thymic progenitors. Reportedly, roughly two months post-transplant, alpha-beta T cells arose from several hundred expanded graft clones. Hyperexpanded clones declined; after one year, newly produced T cells mostly supplied diversity.

Unique molecular identifiers were used to barcode this TCRbeta library. TCRdb independently ran MiXCR on the PCR reads; one entry per CDR3 protein. The sample contains 500,000 to 750,000 distinct CDR3 sequences, 25% to 30% of which appear only once. Only a few counts were recorded for this clonotype. As yet, its antigen is unknown. The CDR3 contains 17 residues. Germline lookup yields CDR1 LNHDA and CDR2 SQIVND (reference sequence). The trim removed 4 bases at V and 2 bases at J, leaving 10 bases unmatched. This TCR was sampled from a boy younger than two with Wiskott-Aldrich syndrome, due to receive a stem cell transplant. The sample was PBMCs, taken before TCRalphabeta/CD19-depleted stem cell transplant. This chain connects TRBV19 to TRBJ2-3; the match to TRBD2 covers 9 bases. CDR3 protein: CASSTHILAGYTDTQYF. The CDR3 DNA follows: TGTGCCAGTAGTACCCACATCCTAGCGGGGTACACAGATACGCAGTATTTT.